This TCR beta chain came from a study of Ad26.COV2.S vaccination and SARS-CoV-2 variants. The study's findings and limits: Once vaccination had occurred, spike-specific CD8+ and CD4+ T cell responses reportedly showed substantial breadth.

Treatment reported: roughly 19 received Ad26.COV2.S at low or high dose, single or two shots; a few received placebo; per-sample allocation not given. Specimens were obtained on day 63 following the first vaccine or placebo injection. Of note for this clone: Its antigen is not identified.

The method was immunoSEQ multiplex PCR; TCRdb's version includes in-frame clones alone and lacks a portion of them. The table lists 400,000 to 450,000 clones, around nine tenths of them singletons, with 10% to 15% in the top ten. The sequence was obtained from a person aged 18-60 years who received the Ad26.COV2.S COVID-19 vaccine or a placebo. Sequenced here: peripheral blood, sampled in a trial of Ad26.COV2.S vaccine versus placebo.

The CDR3 here is CASSEQATGNTIYF. CDR3 DNA sequence: TGTGCCAGCAGTGAACAGGCCACTGGAAACACCATATATTTT. The rearrangement joins TRBV6-1 to TRBJ1-3; D call uncertain. Germline V gene lookup returns CDR1 MNHNS and CDR2 SASEGT. V was trimmed by 2 bases and J by 2 bases, leaving 7 bases between them. The CDR3 is 14 amino acids.